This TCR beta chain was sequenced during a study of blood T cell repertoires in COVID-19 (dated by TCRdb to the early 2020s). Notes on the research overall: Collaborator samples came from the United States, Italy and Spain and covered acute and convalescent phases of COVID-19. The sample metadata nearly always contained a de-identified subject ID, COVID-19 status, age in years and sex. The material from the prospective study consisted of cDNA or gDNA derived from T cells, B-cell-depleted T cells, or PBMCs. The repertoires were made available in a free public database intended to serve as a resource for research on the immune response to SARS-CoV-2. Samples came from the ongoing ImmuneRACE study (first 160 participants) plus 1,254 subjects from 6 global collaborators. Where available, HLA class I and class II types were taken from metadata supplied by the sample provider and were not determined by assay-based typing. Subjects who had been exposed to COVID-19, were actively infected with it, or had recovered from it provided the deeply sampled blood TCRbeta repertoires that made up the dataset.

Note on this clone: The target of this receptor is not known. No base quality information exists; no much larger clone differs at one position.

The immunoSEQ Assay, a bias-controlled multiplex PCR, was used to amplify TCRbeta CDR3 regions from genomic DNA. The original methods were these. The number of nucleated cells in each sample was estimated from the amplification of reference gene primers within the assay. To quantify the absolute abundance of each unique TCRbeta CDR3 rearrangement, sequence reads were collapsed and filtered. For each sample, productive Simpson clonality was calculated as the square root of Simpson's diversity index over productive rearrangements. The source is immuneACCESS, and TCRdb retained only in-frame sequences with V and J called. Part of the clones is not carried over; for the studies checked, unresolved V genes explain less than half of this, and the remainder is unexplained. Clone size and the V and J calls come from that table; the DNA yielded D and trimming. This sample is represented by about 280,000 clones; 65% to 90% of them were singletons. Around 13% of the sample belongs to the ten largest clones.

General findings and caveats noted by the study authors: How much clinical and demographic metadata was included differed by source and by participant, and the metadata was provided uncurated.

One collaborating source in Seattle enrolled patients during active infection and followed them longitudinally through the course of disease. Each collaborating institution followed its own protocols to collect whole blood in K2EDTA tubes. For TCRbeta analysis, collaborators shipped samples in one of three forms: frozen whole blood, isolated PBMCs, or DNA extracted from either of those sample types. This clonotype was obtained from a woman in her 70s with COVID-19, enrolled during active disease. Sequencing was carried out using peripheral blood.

The DNA sequence follows: TGTGCCAGTAGTACGTCTCCGGGACAGGGACTTGGGGAGCAGTACTTC. Translated, this gives CASSTSPGQGLGEQYF. The chain is assembled from TRBV19 and TRBJ2-7; 9 nucleotides in the junction match TRBD1. CDR1 LNHDA and CDR2 SQIVND were looked up in the germline V gene (reference sequence). Trimmed from V: 4 bases; trimmed from J: 7 bases; junction bases lacking a gene match: 14. The CDR3, from cysteine to phenylalanine, totals 16 residues. The DNA shown is the 48-base CDR3, in frame from base 1.